These 3 T cell receptor beta chains came from one sample sequenced in a study of a mutant IDH1 vaccine in newly diagnosed glioma. These receptors have no identified antigens. Specified time point: week 23, last vaccination. Doses consisted of 300 ug of mutant IDH1 20-mer peptide each, paired with topical imiquimod. Clones were sequenced by immunoSEQ multiplex PCR, and TCRdb holds only the in-frame ones, with some missing. The sample has 25,000 to 35,000 clones, around nine tenths seen once. The sample here was PBMCs, taken from a glioma patient whose treatment included an IDH1 peptide vaccine. The receptors were sampled from a man in his forties or fifties with glioma.

The J gene is TRBJ1-2, the V gene TRBV19, with TRBD1 as a possible D gene (6 bases). CDR3 size: 15 residues. From germline, CDR1 is LNHDA and CDR2 SQIVND (reference sequence). Trimming shortened V by 5 bases and J by 4 bases, and 17 bases separated the two germline ends. The CDR3 bases are TGTGCCAGTAGTCCCCTCGAGGGGGAGACCTATGGCTACACCTTC. It codes for CASSPLEGETYGYTF.

This rearrangement joins TRBV7-9 to TRBJ2-2; D may be TRBD1 (6 bases). V lost 5 bases and J lost 4, with 20 bases in between. The CDR3 is made up of 17 amino acids. Germline loops: CDR1 SEHNR, CDR2 FQNEAQ (reference sequence). As DNA, the CDR3 is TGTGCCAGCAGCCCCCGCCCCTGGGGGCTTGGCACCGGGGAGCTGTTTTTT. This codes for CASSPRPWGLGTGELFF.

The V and J genes are TRBV6-6 and TRBJ1-2, with TRBD1 matching 8 bases. Germline trimming cut 5 bases from V and 7 bases from J; bases unmatched to any gene: 9. Germline CDR1 is MNHNY and CDR2 is SVGAGI (reference sequence). The CDR3 has 14 amino acids. The CDR3 bases are TGTGCCAGCAGTAACCAGCCGACAGGGGCTGGCTACACCTTC. This codes for CASSNQPTGAGYTF.